This T cell receptor (beta chain) was observed in a study of T cell clonality in common variable immunodeficiency. This clone appeared many times. Its target is not known. From the germline J gene comes the end of the CDR3, since the read stops 3 residues before it. Trimming removed 3 bases at V and 7 bases at J, with 16 bases between. Germline V gives CDR1 LNHDA, CDR2 SQIVND (reference sequence). The length of the CDR3 is 16 residues. CVID and control samples used equivalent genomic DNA input. Sequenced by immunoSEQ multiplex PCR; TCRdb stores in-frame clones only, minus some. The data show 50,000 to 60,000 clones, with none appearing a single time. Points from the study as a whole: Fewer TCRbeta clones were shared among CVID subjects than controls. Compared with healthy controls, CVID subjects showed increased TCRbeta clonality, mostly in about a third.

This sequence originates from a person aged 18 to 75 in good health. The chain couples TRBV19 to TRBJ1-6; a weak D match, TRBD1 (6 bases). The source material was peripheral blood mononuclear cells. The covered CDR3 bases are TGTGCCAGTAGTATTCAGAGGACAGACCGGAATTCACCC. Translated, it gives CASSIQRTDRNSP. The CDR3 in full is CASSIQRTDRNSPLHF. Drawing the rest from reference TRBV19 and TRBJ1-6, the complete variable domain is DGGITQSPKYLFRKEGQNVTLSCEQNLNHDAMYWYRQDPGQGLRLIYYSQIVNDFQKGDIAEGYSVSREKKESFPLTVTSAQKNPTAFYLCASSIQRTDRNSPLHFGNGTRLTVT.